A selection of T cell receptor beta chains follows, all from one sample in a study of blood T cell repertoires in COVID-19. Here immunoSEQ multiplex PCR was the method, and the copy in TCRdb shows in-frame clones only, minus some. This table holds under 200,000 clones, approximately 83% found once. Specimen: peripheral blood. The source is a woman aged 55-69 years with acute or convalescent COVID-19. Each CDR3 is given with its conserved first and last residue. A D gene is named only where the DNA matches it firmly. The listing skips clone size in some rows; elsewhere it reads once, few, many or a size class.

>-|TRBV5-6|TRBJ2-1|few
TGTGCCAGCAGCTTGGGAGCGGCCCTGTACAATGAGCAGTTCTTC
CASSLGAALYNEQFF
>-|TRBV7-2|TRBJ2-3|-
TGTGCCAGCAGCTTACGGACTGGTACGCAGTATTTT
CASSLRTGTQYF
>-|TRBV3-1/TRBV3-2|TRBJ1-4|-
TGTGCCAGCAGCCAGAGGGCCGGAGTGGGCGCTAATGAAAAACTGTTTTTT
CASSQRAGVGANEKLFF
>-|TRBV27|TRBJ1-4|-
TGTGCCAGCAGTTTATTACAACGAGGTAATGAAAAACTGTTTTTT
CASSLLQRGNEKLFF
>-|TRBV7-6|TRBJ1-5|-
TGTGCCAGCAGCCTAAAAAGCAATCAGCCCCAGCATTTT
CASSLKSNQPQHF
>-|TRBV19|TRBJ1-5|-
TGTGCCAGTAGTCCAGTTAAGGGGCTATCCGGCAATCAGCCCCAGCATTTT
CASSPVKGLSGNQPQHF
>TRBD2|TRBV19|TRBJ2-1|few
TGTGCCAGTAGTGAACCAGCGGGGGCGACCTACAATGAGCAGTTCTTC
CASSEPAGATYNEQFF
>-|TRBV12-3/TRBV12-4|TRBJ1-2|few
TGTGCCACGACAGGCACCTATGGCTACACCTTC
CATTGTYGYTF
>-|TRBV11-1|TRBJ2-7|-
TGTGCCAGCAGCTTAGGTTACAGGTCCTACGAGCAGTACTTC
CASSLGYRSYEQYF
>-|TRBV5-1|TRBJ2-7|few
TGCGCCAGCAGCAGCGGCTTAGGAATGGACCACGAGCAGTACTTC
CASSSGLGMDHEQYF
>TRBD1|TRBV28|TRBJ1-5|-
TGTGCCAGCAGTTTGTCACAGGGGGCGAACAATCAGCCCCAGCATTTT
CASSLSQGANNQPQHF
>-|TRBV5-4|TRBJ2-1|-
TGTGCCAGCAGCATACCCGAGGGGGATGAGCAGTTCTTC
CASSIPEGDEQFF
>TRBD2|TRBV7-9|TRBJ2-3|-
TGTGCCAGCAGCCCAAGAGCGGGGGACAGCACAGATACGCAGTATTTT
CASSPRAGDSTDTQYF
>-|TRBV5-1|TRBJ1-3|few
TGCGCCAGCAGGGACAGCTCGGGTGGAAACACCATATATTTT
CASRDSSGGNTIYF
>-|TRBV10-3|TRBJ1-1|-
TGTGCCATCACTGGCCACCTGAACACTGAAGCTTTCTTT
CAITGHLNTEAFF
>-|TRBV4-3|TRBJ2-1|-
TGCGCCAGCAGCCTTCTTTTATCTACAGCCAACTCCTACAATGAGCAGTTCTTC
CASSLLLSTANSYNEQFF
>TRBD1|TRBV5-6|TRBJ1-2|-
TGTGCCAGCAGCCCAAGAGGGGGCCAGAGTGGCTACACCTTC
CASSPRGGQSGYTF
>-|TRBV6-5|TRBJ1-2|-
TGTGCCAGCAGTTACCCGGGTGACTATGGCTACACCTTC
CASSYPGDYGYTF
>TRBD1|TRBV9|TRBJ1-6|-
TGTGCCAGCAGCGGAGGACAGGGAAGGAATTCACCCCTCCACTTT
CASSGGQGRNSPLHF
>-|TRBV28|TRBJ1-2|-
TGTGCCAGCAGCTCAGGGAGCAGGGAGGGAACTAACTATGGCTACACCTTC
CASSSGSREGTNYGYTF
>TRBD1|TRBV24-1|TRBJ2-3|once
TGTGCCACCAGTGACCTGACAGGGGCGGCAGATACGCAGTATTTT
CATSDLTGAADTQYF
>TRBD1|TRBV5-6|TRBJ2-1|once
TGTGCCAGCAGCTTGTATGGGGACAGGGCTTTTTTCTTC
CASSLYGDRAFFF
>TRBD1|TRBV18|TRBJ1-6|-
TGTGCCAGCTCACCATCCGGACAGGGCCCCTATAATTCACCCCTCCACTTT
CASSPSGQGPYNSPLHF
>TRBD1|TRBV5-4|TRBJ2-6|-
TGTGCCAGCAGCTCGACAGGGGGCGGGGTCGGGGCCAACGTCCTGACTTTC
CASSSTGGGVGANVLTF
>TRBD1|TRBV19|TRBJ2-7|once
TGTGCCAGTAACACGAGACAGGGCTCCTACGAGCAGTACTTC
CASNTRQGSYEQYF
>TRBD1|TRBV28|TRBJ1-2|-
TGTGCCAGCAGCCCAAACGGACAGGGGAGGAACTATGGCTACACCTTC
CASSPNGQGRNYGYTF
>-|TRBV7-2|TRBJ1-2|-
TGTGCCAGCAGCTTAGAGGTGGCAGGGGCGGGCTACACCTTC
CASSLEVAGAGYTF
>-|TRBV7-9|TRBJ1-1|-
TGTGCCAGCAGACTCCCGACGGGAATCCCTGAAGCTTTCTTT
CASRLPTGIPEAFF
>TRBD1|TRBV19|TRBJ1-5|-
TGTGCCAGTATCCCGGGCGGGACAGGGAGTCAGCCCCAGCATTTT
CASIPGGTGSQPQHF
>-|TRBV27|TRBJ1-1|-
TGTGCCAGCAGTAAACAGGGTTACATGAACACTGAAGCTTTCTTT
CASSKQGYMNTEAFF
>-|TRBV6-5|TRBJ2-7|-
TGTGCCAGCAGGAAGGGACTCCCTAGCTCCTACGAGCAGTACTTC
CASRKGLPSSYEQYF
>-|TRBV7-2|TRBJ1-3|-
TGTGCCAGCAGCTTCGGAGGGGGGGAGAAGACCATATATTTT
CASSFGGGEKTIYF
>TRBD2|TRBV5-1|TRBJ2-3|-
TGCGCCAGCAGTAAACTCTCAATCCCACTAGCGGGGGGAACAGATACGCAGTATTTT
CASSKLSIPLAGGTDTQYF
>-|TRBV5-8|TRBJ2-3|-
TGTGCCAGCAGCTGGGGTTCAGGGCGCGCAGATACGCAGTATTTT
CASSWGSGRADTQYF
>TRBD1|TRBV10-3|TRBJ2-3|once
TGTGCCATCAGTGACCAAGCGACAGGGGGCATGGGAGATACGCAGTATTTT
CAISDQATGGMGDTQYF